The rows below give T cell receptor beta chains drawn from one sample of a study of cytomegalovirus exposure and HLA in healthy donors. Using immunoSEQ multiplex PCR, the repertoire was profiled, and TCRdb retains in-frame clones only, with some absent. Found here are some 150,000 clones, roughly 84% of them singletons; the top ten hold roughly 2.4%. Sequencing used PBMCs. All receptors come from a young woman in good health and CMV-seronegative. CDR3s include the opening cysteine and the closing phenylalanine or tryptophan. Some rows have no size entry. The others give once, few or many, or a class for an expanded clone.

V	J	size	CDR3
TRBV27	TRBJ2-6	.	CATSRGGAGANVLTF
TRBV7-2	TRBJ2-7	.	CASSLQGSSSYEQYF
TRBV7-2	TRBJ2-7	.	CASSAYASGSSYEQYF
TRBV9	TRBJ2-5	once	CASSVGQGEGETQYF
TRBV5-8	TRBJ2-2	.	CASSFGSAGGNGELFF
TRBV5-1	TRBJ2-3	once	CASSWSPAGVTDTQYF
TRBV2	TRBJ2-3	.	CASSPSGVGDTQYF
TRBV25-1	TRBJ2-7	few	CASSEATDYEQYF
TRBV5-4	TRBJ2-3	.	CASSSDRYTDTQYF
TRBV27	TRBJ1-2	.	CASSLRAFGGYTF
TRBV12-5	TRBJ2-2	.	CASGLGRTGELFF
TRBV15	TRBJ1-2	.	CATSRDAGSEYGYTF
TRBV5-1	TRBJ2-7	.	CASSFRPTGPGGVEQYF
TRBV7-6	TRBJ2-5	.	CASSPGQVGAQYF
TRBV7-2	TRBJ2-7	.	CASSPAQGAYEQYF
TRBV28	TRBJ1-5	few	CASSLGGGGYEGNQPQHF
TRBV5-6	TRBJ1-4	.	CASSLGAPLGGKLFF
TRBV5-6	TRBJ2-3	once	CASSLQGPGTDTQYF
TRBV6-5	TRBJ2-7	.	CASSRDRAYEQYF
TRBV9	TRBJ1-1	.	CASSPRGGPSEAFF
TRBV29-1	TRBJ2-7	once	CSVPPRGVTFYEQYF
TRBV27	TRBJ1-2	.	CASSYLTGSGYTF
TRBV5-8	TRBJ1-6	.	CASSLSGGSPLHF
TRBV19	TRBJ2-5	.	CASSISWLRETQYF
TRBV28	TRBJ1-5	.	CASTVGGAHQPQHF
TRBV30	TRBJ1-4	.	CAWIQRGRGNEKLFF
TRBV6-4	TRBJ2-7	.	CASSEGAEGGYEQYF
TRBV2	TRBJ2-1	.	CASSKQGYEQFF
TRBV19	TRBJ1-4	.	CASSIPRRSGEKLFF
TRBV7-7	TRBJ2-2	.	CASSYSRGPNTGELFF